The 20 T cell receptor beta chains below were found in one sample sequenced in a study of blood T cell repertoires in COVID-19. Measured with immunoSEQ multiplex PCR; TCRdb has only the in-frame clones, and not every one. Among more than 80,000 clones listed, approximately 86% were seen once. Sequencing was done on a sample of peripheral blood. The origin of the receptors is a man aged 35 to 55 with acute or convalescent COVID-19.

The rearrangement uses TRBV2 and TRBJ2-1; TRBD2 matches 8 bases. Germline loops: CDR1 SNHLY, CDR2 FYNNEI. The CDR3 is 15 amino acids. After removal of 11 bases from V and 5 bases from J, the junction contained 14 bases not matched to a gene. CDR3 DNA sequence: TGTGCCGGCGTACTACAGAGCGGGAGAGACAATGAGCAGTTCTTC. Amino acid sequence: CAGVLQSGRDNEQFF.

V and J are TRBV6-5 and TRBJ2-2; D remains unclear. The CDR3 is 14 residues long. In germline, CDR1 is MNHEY, CDR2 SVGAGI. V dropped 5 bases and J dropped 0 bases, with 7 bases sitting between them. CDR3 DNA sequence: TGTGCCAGCAGTCCCCGGGCGAACACCGGGGAGCTGTTTTTT. Its protein product is CASSPRANTGELFF.

The chain couples TRBV30 to TRBJ1-2; no reliable D call. Trimming left V 1 base short and J 2 bases short, with 8 bases between. Looked up from germline, CDR1 is GTSNPN and CDR2 is SVGIG (reference sequence). This CDR3 region has 13 residues. CDR3 region: CAWSANSNYGYTF. CDR3 coding DNA: TGTGCCTGGAGTGCCAACAGCAACTATGGCTACACCTTC.

The chain employs TRBV19 and TRBJ1-1; tentatively, D is TRBD1 (6 bases). The CDR3 sequence is 14 residues long. Germline CDR1 LNHDA, CDR2 SQIVND (reference sequence). With 7 bases removed from V and 1 base from J, the gap between germline ends came to 13 bases. The CDR3 sequence: CASTLGGGNTEAFF. For the CDR3, the DNA is TGTGCCAGTACCTTAGGGGGGGGGAACACTGAAGCTTTCTTT.

The rearrangement joins TRBV3-1 (or the pseudogene TRBV3-2) to TRBJ2-3, with TRBD2 identical over 13 bases. V lost 4 bases, J lost 1 base, and 2 bases stayed unmatched. The CDR3 extends over 16 amino acids. Germline V gene data show CDR1 as LGHDT and CDR2 as YNNKEL (reference sequence). The CDR3 loop is CASSPGTSGGTDTQYF. For the CDR3, the DNA is TGTGCCAGCAGCCCGGGGACTAGCGGGGGCACAGATACGCAGTATTTT.

This CDR3 reads CASSEGAFLGPQHF. DNA for the CDR3: TGTGCCAGCAGTGAGGGGGCTTTTCTGGGGCCCCAGCATTTT. The V gene is TRBV6-1, the J gene TRBJ1-5, with D perhaps matching TRBD1 (6 bases). CDR1 and CDR2 from the germline V gene are MNHNS and SASEGT. The V end lost 3 bases, the J end lost 9 bases, and 15 bases lay between the germline ends. The CDR3 loop spans 14 amino acids.

The CDR3 DNA reads as TGTGCCTGGAAAGGACTAGCGGGATTTTCCTACGAGCAGTACTTC. It is translated as CAWKGLAGFSYEQYF. This chain links TRBV30 with TRBJ2-7; TRBD2 matches at 12 bases. Looked up from germline, CDR1 is GTSNPN and CDR2 is SVGIG (reference sequence). The V segment lost 4 bases and the J segment 1 base; nucleotides outside the gene matches: 5. This CDR3 is built from 15 residues.

A few counts support this clone. This chain joins TRBV29-1 and TRBJ2-4; D perhaps matches TRBD1 (6 bases). Germline values: CDR1 SQVTM, CDR2 ANQGSEA. The CDR3 loop spans 14 amino acids. V shed 4 bases and J shed 6 bases, with 16 bases lying between them. This chain's CDR3 is CSVVPSRTVNIQYF. CDR3 nucleotides: TGCAGCGTTGTTCCCTCTAGGACAGTAAACATTCAGTACTTC.

This clone was detected only a few times. J is TRBJ1-2 and V is TRBV2; TRBD1 aligns across 7 bases. Per germline, CDR1 SNHLY and CDR2 FYNNEI. The V and J ends lost 1 base and 4 bases, in that order; junction bases with no gene match: 6. The CDR3 loop spans 15 amino acids. The CDR3 DNA follows: TGTGCCAGCAGTGAAGATAGGCAGGGGGGCTATGGCTACACCTTC. Amino acids: CASSEDRQGGYGYTF.

The rearrangement joins TRBV27 to TRBJ2-1; possible D gene TRBD2, 6 bases. There are 14 residues in the CDR3. Germline-derived CDR1 and CDR2 are MNHEY and SMNVEV (reference sequence). V lost 1 base and J 6 bases, leaving 10 bases between the germline ends. The CDR3 reads CASSLLGGFNEQFF. CDR3 DNA: TGTGCCAGCAGTTTATTGGGGGGATTCAATGAGCAGTTCTTC.

The chain couples TRBV2 to TRBJ2-1; TRBD1 might be the D (6 bases). The CDR3 runs 14 residues. The V end lost 3 bases, the J end lost 6 bases, and 12 bases lay between the germline ends. Per germline, CDR1 SNHLY and CDR2 FYNNEI. The CDR3 DNA sequence: TGTGCCAGCAGTGATTTAGGGGGACCCAATGAGCAGTTCTTC. Translation gives CASSDLGGPNEQFF.

The rearrangement links TRBV6-5 to TRBJ1-6, with D perhaps TRBD1 (5 bases). Germline CDR1 reads MNHEY; CDR2 reads SVGAGI. CDR3 length: 13 residues. V gave up 5 bases and J gave up 9 bases, with 11 bases separating them. The CDR3 loop reads CASSPRGGSPLHF. In nucleotides, the CDR3 is TGTGCCAGCAGTCCCCGCGGGGGTTCACCCCTCCACTTT.

The chain combines TRBV19 with TRBJ2-1, with 8 bases that match TRBD2. CDR3 length: 12 amino acids. The V gene end was trimmed by 6 bases and the J gene end by 6 bases; junction bases not matched to a gene: 1. Germline-derived CDR1 and CDR2 are LNHDA and SQIVND (reference sequence). The CDR3 nucleotides are TGTGCCAGTAGCAGCGGGGGCAATGAGCAGTTCTTC. Residues: CASSSGGNEQFF.

Only one count was recorded for this clone. The V call is TRBV19, the J call TRBJ2-5; D unresolved. V gave up 0 bases and J gave up 3 bases, with 5 bases separating them. Per the germline V gene, CDR1 is LNHDA and CDR2 is SQIVND (reference sequence). The CDR3 has 13 residues. CDR3 coding DNA: TGTGCCAGTAGTATAGAGCCTAAAGAGACCCAGTACTTC. It specifies CASSIEPKETQYF.

V and J are TRBV11-2 and TRBJ2-2; D is possibly TRBD1 (5 bases). There are 16 residues in the CDR3. The germline gives CDR1 SGHAT, CDR2 FQNNGV. Trimming shortened V by 2 bases and J by 5 bases, and 15 bases separated the two germline ends. In nucleotides, the CDR3 is TGTGCCAGCAGCTTATATGTGACAGTAAAAACCGGGGAGCTGTTTTTT. Translating gives CASSLYVTVKTGELFF.

This clone was found once. The chain uses TRBV2 and TRBJ2-7; D call uncertain. This CDR3 comprises 12 residues. V dropped 6 bases and J dropped 0 bases, with 6 bases sitting between them. Germline values: CDR1 SNHLY, CDR2 FYNNEI. The CDR3 reads CASRADSYEQYF. CDR3 coding DNA: TGTGCCAGCAGGGCAGACTCCTACGAGCAGTACTTC.

This sequence joins TRBV6-5 and TRBJ1-1; a weak D match, TRBD1 (5 bases). Trimming cost V 5 bases and J 0 bases, with 10 bases left between them. Germline V gives CDR1 MNHEY, CDR2 SVGAGI. The CDR3 runs to 14 residues. CDR3 sequence: CASSRQSMNTEAFF. As DNA, the CDR3 is TGTGCCAGCAGTCGACAGTCTATGAACACTGAAGCTTTCTTT.

The CDR3 region has the DNA TGTGCCAGCAGTCTTCAGAATCAAGAGACCCAGTACTTC. Translated, it gives CASSLQNQETQYF. The chain has TRBV6-5 and TRBJ2-5; no clear D gene. CDR1 and CDR2 (germline): MNHEY, SVGAGI. V gave up 5 bases and J gave up 2 bases, with 9 bases separating them. The length of the CDR3 is 13 residues.

This chain joins TRBV3-1 (or the pseudogene TRBV3-2) and TRBJ2-7, with D maybe TRBD1 (6 bases). This CDR3 comprises 14 residues. Germline V gene lookup returns CDR1 LGHDT and CDR2 YNNKEL (reference sequence). Trimming left V 4 bases short and J 2 bases short, with 12 bases between. DNA of the CDR3: TGTGCCAGCAGCCCCCCATGGGGGCCCTACGAGCAGTACTTC. This sequence encodes CASSPPWGPYEQYF.

This sequence joins TRBV19 and TRBJ2-2, with no clear D. Germline V gene sequence: CDR1 LNHDA, CDR2 SQIVND (reference sequence). The CDR3 runs 14 residues. Trimming removed 1 base at V and 1 base at J, with 4 bases between. The CDR3 sequence is CASSIAKNTGELFF. CDR3 sequence (DNA): TGTGCCAGTAGTATAGCCAAGAACACCGGGGAGCTGTTTTTT.